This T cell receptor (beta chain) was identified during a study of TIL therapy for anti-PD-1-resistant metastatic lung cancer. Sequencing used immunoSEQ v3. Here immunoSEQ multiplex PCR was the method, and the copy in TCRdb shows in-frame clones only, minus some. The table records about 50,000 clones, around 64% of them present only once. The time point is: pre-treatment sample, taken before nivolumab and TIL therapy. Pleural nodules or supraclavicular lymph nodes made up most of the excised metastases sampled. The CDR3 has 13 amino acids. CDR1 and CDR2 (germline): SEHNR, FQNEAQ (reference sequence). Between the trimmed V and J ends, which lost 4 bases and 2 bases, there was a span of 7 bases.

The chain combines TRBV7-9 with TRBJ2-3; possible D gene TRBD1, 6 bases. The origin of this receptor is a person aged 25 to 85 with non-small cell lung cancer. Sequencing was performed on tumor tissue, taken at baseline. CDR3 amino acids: CASSWDTTDTQYF. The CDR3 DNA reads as TGTGCCAGCAGCTGGGACACCACAGATACGCAGTATTTT.